A single sample gave rise to the 27 T cell receptor beta chains below, sequenced in a study of blood T cell repertoires in COVID-19. Sequencing used immunoSEQ multiplex PCR; TCRdb keeps in-frame clones, though not all of them. The sample holds under 200,000 clones, about 88% seen once. Sequences were obtained from peripheral blood. The source is a woman of 80 years or more in a cohort sampled during active or convalescent COVID-19.

This clone was detected only once. This rearrangement joins TRBV30 to TRBJ2-1, with D perhaps matching TRBD2 (5 bases). The germline V and J ends were trimmed by 5 bases and 4 bases, with 18 bases remaining between them. Germline V gives CDR1 GTSNPN, CDR2 SVGIG (reference sequence). This CDR3 spans 15 amino acids. Here the CDR3 DNA reads TGTGCCTGGGACGACCGGGATTGGGGTTACAATGAGCAGTTCTTC. Translation: CAWDDRDWGYNEQFF.

This clone was found once. The V and J genes are TRBV15 and TRBJ1-5; D perhaps matches TRBD1 (5 bases). The germline V gene encodes CDR1 LNHNV and CDR2 YYDKDF (reference sequence). Trimming took 8 bases from V and 1 from J, leaving 12 bases between them. The CDR3 has 14 amino acids. CDR3: CATGAVRSNQPQHF. DNA for the CDR3: TGTGCCACCGGGGCAGTTAGAAGCAATCAGCCCCAGCATTTT.

V is TRBV3-1 (or the pseudogene TRBV3-2) and J is TRBJ2-1; TRBD2 is a possible D gene (6 bases). Per the germline V gene, CDR1 is LGHDT and CDR2 is YNNKEL (reference sequence). The CDR3 has 13 amino acids. The V end was cut by 3 bases, the J end by 4 bases, with 7 bases between. CDR3 bases: TGTGCCAGCAGCCACGGGGGATACAATGAGCAGTTCTTC. Its protein product is CASSHGGYNEQFF.

This clone was observed a handful of times. This chain joins TRBV5-4 and TRBJ1-6; D gene ambiguous. The V gene lost 0 bases and the J gene lost 5 bases, with 9 bases spanning the gap. CDR3 length equals 15 residues. The germline gives CDR1 SGHNT, CDR2 YYREEE (reference sequence). CDR3: CASSLVGRNNSPLHF. DNA of the CDR3: TGTGCCAGCAGCTTGGTGGGCCGCAATAATTCACCCCTCCACTTT.

The chain recombines TRBV2 with TRBJ1-1; 7 bases are shared with TRBD1. There are 15 residues in the CDR3. The germline V gene encodes CDR1 SNHLY and CDR2 FYNNEI. Trimming at V came to 6 bases and at J to 8 bases, leaving 15 bases not matched to a gene. The CDR3 region has the DNA TGTGCCAGCAGCCGCACCACGACAGGGTTCGCGGAAGCTTTCTTT. It is translated as CASSRTTTGFAEAFF.

This chain connects TRBV5-4 to TRBJ2-1, with 8 bases fitting TRBD2. V was clipped by 2 bases and J by 1 base; unmatched bases: 2. The germline CDR1 and CDR2 sequences are SGHNT and YYREEE (reference sequence). There are 15 residues in the CDR3. CDR3 DNA: TGTGCCAGCAGCTTCTCTAGCGGGTCCTACAATGAGCAGTTCTTC. Translation gives CASSFSSGSYNEQFF. The full variable domain, rest sourced from reference TRBV5-4 and TRBJ2-1, is ETGVTQSPTHLIKTRGQQVTLRCSSQSGHNTVSWYQQALGQGPQFIFQYYREEENGRGNFPPRFSGLQFPNYSSELNVNALELDDSALYLCASSFSSGSYNEQFFGPGTRLTVL.

The chain combines TRBV27 with TRBJ2-4, with TRBD2 matching 7 bases. CDR1 and CDR2 (germline): MNHEY, SMNVEV (reference sequence). The CDR3 length is 14 residues. V shed 7 bases and J 0 bases; nucleotides not matched to a gene: 3. Here the CDR3 reads CASTSGVAKNIQYF. The CDR3 DNA reads as TGTGCCAGCACAAGCGGGGTAGCCAAAAACATTCAGTACTTC.

The V and J genes are TRBV7-2 and TRBJ2-7; 7 bases are a match to TRBD1. CDR1 is SGHTA and CDR2 is FQGNSA in the germline V gene. The CDR3 loop spans 15 amino acids. Trimming took 6 bases from V and 1 from J; bases not matched to a gene: 9. The CDR3 sequence is CASSPDRESSYEQYF. CDR3 bases: TGTGCCAGCAGTCCTGACAGGGAAAGTTCCTACGAGCAGTACTTC.

The CDR3 nucleotides are TGCGCCAGCAGTGAGTACAGCTCTGGAAACACCATATATTTT. Translated, it gives CASSEYSSGNTIYF. The chain is built from TRBV10-1 and TRBJ1-3; D gene uncertain. This CDR3 is built from 14 residues. Trimming took off 1 base at V and 0 bases at J, with 4 bases between the two ends. Germline V lookup: CDR1 WNHNN, CDR2 SYGVQD (reference sequence).

The gene calls are TRBV28 and TRBJ2-5; weak D call: TRBD2 (7 bases). Germline V gene sequence: CDR1 MDHEN, CDR2 SYDVKM. This CDR3 has 14 residues. The V gene lost 7 bases and the J gene lost 4 bases, with 16 bases spanning the gap. The CDR3 loop is CASTGWGGRETQYF. DNA for the CDR3: TGTGCCAGCACAGGGTGGGGGGGGCGAGAGACCCAGTACTTC.

The gene calls are TRBV13 and TRBJ1-2, with D uncertain. CDR1 is PRHDT, CDR2 FYEKMQ, per germline (reference sequence). V shed 5 bases and J shed 5 bases, with 24 bases lying between them. The CDR3 has 17 residues. In DNA, the CDR3 is TGTGCCAGCAGCCCCTCGGGGTGGAATTTGGGCCTTTATGGCTACACCTTC. It specifies CASSPSGWNLGLYGYTF.

This clone was observed a single time. The rearrangement links TRBV28 to TRBJ1-2; tentative D call: TRBD1 (6 bases). This CDR3 comprises 14 residues. Germline CDR1 is MDHEN and CDR2 is SYDVKM. V was trimmed by 5 bases and J by 4 bases, leaving 14 bases between them. DNA for the CDR3: TGTGCCAGCAGTCCCGGGACAAACATCTATGGCTACACCTTC. Protein: CASSPGTNIYGYTF.

This clone is termed medium-sized. This chain connects TRBV10-2 to TRBJ1-5; no definite D call. This CDR3 region has 13 residues. V was clipped by 4 bases and J by 0 bases, with 4 bases between them. Germline lookup yields CDR1 WSHSY and CDR2 SAAADI. CDR3 DNA sequence: TGCGCCAGCAGTGTCCTTAGCAATCAGCCCCAGCATTTT. Protein: CASSVLSNQPQHF.

The sample holds one count of this clone. The J gene is TRBJ1-4, the V gene TRBV5-1, with 7 bases aligning to TRBD1. The V gene end was trimmed by 4 bases and the J gene end by 3 bases; junction bases not matched to a gene: 12. CDR3 length equals 17 residues. Germline V CDR1 and CDR2: SGHRS, YFSETQ. The CDR3 DNA sequence: TGCGCCAGCAGCCCGAATCCTCCCGGGACAGCTAATGAAAAACTGTTTTTT. It yields the protein CASSPNPPGTANEKLFF.

The chain has TRBV4-1 and TRBJ1-3; D is unclear. CDR3 length: 17 residues. Trimming took off 0 bases at V and 0 bases at J, with 12 bases between the two ends. Germline assignment: CDR1 MGHRA and CDR2 YSYEKL. The CDR3 DNA sequence: TGCGCCAGCAGCCAAGATCTTAAACAGTTCTCTGGAAACACCATATATTTT. It specifies CASSQDLKQFSGNTIYF.

The gene calls are TRBV7-9 and TRBJ1-4; 7 nucleotides line up with TRBD1. The CDR3 contains 17 residues. CDR1 is SEHNR and CDR2 is FQNEAQ in the germline V gene (reference sequence). V lost 3 bases and J lost 7; bases outside the gene matches: 14. The CDR3: CASSFIRRGALAEKLFF. The CDR3 nucleotides read TGTGCCAGCAGCTTTATCCGCAGGGGGGCCCTTGCTGAAAAACTGTTTTTT.

This rearrangement joins TRBV5-1 to TRBJ2-5; possible D gene TRBD2, 5 bases. V lost 4 bases to trimming and J lost 5 bases, with 15 bases between them. The CDR3 is made up of 14 amino acids. Germline V gives CDR1 SGHRS, CDR2 YFSETQ. CDR3 coding DNA: TGCGCCAGCAGCCCAGAGGGCCTCAGGGAGACCCAGTACTTC. This gives the protein CASSPEGLRETQYF.

This sequence joins TRBV13 and TRBJ2-2, with 9 nucleotides matching TRBD2. The V and J ends lost 4 bases and 3 bases, in that order; junction bases with no gene match: 9. The CDR3 has 17 amino acids. Germline values: CDR1 PRHDT, CDR2 FYEKMQ (reference sequence). Here the CDR3 DNA reads TGTGCCAGCAGCTCCCCTAGCGGGGCATTCTACACCGGGGAGCTGTTTTTT. Translating gives CASSSPSGAFYTGELFF. The complete variable domain, with remaining parts taken from reference TRBV13 and TRBJ2-2, reads AAGVIQSPRHLIKEKRETATLKCYPIPRHDTVYWYQQGPGQDPQFLISFYEKMQSDKGSIPDRFSAQQFSDYHSELNMSSLELGDSALYFCASSSPSGAFYTGELFFGEGSRLTVL.

In DNA form, the CDR3 reads TGTGCCAGCAGCTTAGCAGGAGGGGGCTATTTCCATGAGCAGTTCTTC. It specifies CASSLAGGGYFHEQFF. The chain employs TRBV7-2 and TRBJ2-1, with D possibly matching TRBD1 (7 bases). The CDR3 consists of 16 residues. CDR1 is SGHTA and CDR2 is FQGNSA in the germline V gene. The ends were cut back, 0 bases at V and 8 bases at J, with 17 bases in the middle.

The rearrangement joins TRBV10-2 to TRBJ1-3; possibly TRBD1 for D (6 bases). Trimming left V 8 bases short and J 0 bases short, with 14 bases between. CDR3 length equals 15 residues. Germline assignment: CDR1 WSHSY and CDR2 SAAADI. In DNA, the CDR3 is TGCGCCAGCGCCCGACAGGCCTACTCTGGAAACACCATATATTTT. Its protein product is CASARQAYSGNTIYF.

This clone was seen a few times. The CDR3 coding sequence is TGCGCCAGCAGCCCGCGCGAGGCAGGGCATCAGCCCCAGCATTTT. This gives the protein CASSPREAGHQPQHF. The chain combines TRBV5-1 with TRBJ1-5, with D perhaps matching TRBD1 (5 bases). In germline, CDR1 is SGHRS, CDR2 YFSETQ. The CDR3 contains 15 residues. Deletions cut 4 bases from V and 5 bases from J, with 16 bases between.

This clone occurred once. The chain carries TRBV2 and TRBJ1-1; tentative D call: TRBD1 (5 bases). The CDR3 is 14 amino acids. V was shortened by 4 bases and J by 0 bases, with 9 bases between the two germline ends. Germline lookup yields CDR1 SNHLY and CDR2 FYNNEI. DNA of the CDR3: TGTGCCAGCAGTGTAACAGGTCTGAACACTGAAGCTTTCTTT. This translates into CASSVTGLNTEAFF.

The V gene is TRBV5-4, the J gene TRBJ2-3; 9 bases are a match to TRBD2. Trimming at V came to 4 bases and at J to 0 bases, leaving 12 bases not matched to a gene. The CDR3 sequence is 18 residues long. Per germline, CDR1 SGHNT and CDR2 YYREEE (reference sequence). CDR3 loop: CASSPLGVAGGSTDTQYF. The CDR3 nucleotides are TGTGCCAGCAGCCCCCTTGGGGTGGCGGGGGGGAGCACAGATACGCAGTATTTT.

This chain joins TRBV3-1 (or the pseudogene TRBV3-2) and TRBJ2-1, with 11 bases fitting TRBD2. This CDR3 has 15 amino acids. V shed 2 bases, J shed 9 bases, and the junction held 6 bases outside the gene matches. The germline V gene has CDR1 LGHDT and CDR2 YNNKEL (reference sequence). CDR3 DNA: TGTGCCAGCAGCCAAATAGCGGGAGGGCCTGGTGAGCAGTTCTTC. It yields the protein CASSQIAGGPGEQFF.

The chain joins TRBV19 to TRBJ1-2; D unclear. The CDR3 sequence is 14 residues long. The germline V gene encodes CDR1 LNHDA and CDR2 SQIVND (reference sequence). V was clipped by 5 bases and J by 8 bases, with 18 bases between them. The CDR3 spells CASSAFGNVGGYTF. CDR3 nucleotides: TGTGCCAGTAGTGCGTTCGGAAATGTGGGCGGCTACACCTTC.

The chain combines TRBV28 with TRBJ1-2, with a tentative D call TRBD1 (6 bases). CDR1 and CDR2 from the germline V gene are MDHEN and SYDVKM. The CDR3 runs to 16 residues. The germline V and J ends were trimmed by 5 bases and 2 bases, with 18 bases remaining between them. CDR3 in amino acids: CASSRLLDRLNYGYTF. DNA for the CDR3: TGTGCCAGCAGTCGCCTCCTGGACAGATTAAACTATGGCTACACCTTC.

This chain links TRBV7-9 with TRBJ1-4; no clear D. Germline-derived CDR1 and CDR2 are SEHNR and FQNEAQ (reference sequence). This CDR3 has 16 amino acids. V lost 0 bases and J lost 5, with 13 bases in between. This CDR3 reads CASSLAGRGSNEKLFF. The CDR3 nucleotides are TGTGCCAGCAGCTTAGCCGGCCGGGGATCGAATGAAAAACTGTTTTTT.